The rows below give T cell receptor beta chains drawn from one sample of a study of CD8+ T cells in alopecia areata. Some clones are missing from TCRdb's copy, which holds only in-frame ones; the method was immunoSEQ multiplex PCR. This sample has approximately 170,000 clones, with 45% to 75% found just once. Sequences were derived from CD4+ T cells sorted from blood, sampled at week 4, from a patient treated with tofacitinib. The receptors here all came from a human donor with alopecia areata. The conserved cysteine and the conserved F or W are not part of the CDR3 here.

V: TRBV30
CDR3: AWRPNRDSGNTIY

V: TRBV29-1
CDR3: SVRDRATNEKLF

V: TRBV11-3
CDR3: ASSLSLRDYGYT

V: TRBV7-9
CDR3: ASSFLGIYNEQF

V: TRBV30
CDR3: AWSRDRSSYGYT

V: TRBV29-1
CDR3: SGKLASRYNEQF

V: TRBV29-1
CDR3: SAGSKGETQY

V: TRBV29-1
CDR3: SLGGRETQY

V: TRBV11-2
CDR3: ASSLDRGTYQIPS

V: TRBV5-1
CDR3: ASSLDGQPQH

V: TRBV7-2
CDR3: ASRVDSGSYNEQF

V: TRBV28
CDR3: ATKGTRFHNEQF

V: TRBV29-1
CDR3: SVVFGLGGNQPQH

V: TRBV5-1
CDR3: ASREQGGNQPQH

V: TRBV7-9
CDR3: ASSLTSDDRFYEQY

V: TRBV20-1
CDR3: SARGGREAF

V: TRBV10-3
CDR3: AISEPGGSETQY

V: TRBV29-1
CDR3: SVEDRGRGVRGYT

V: TRBV25-1
CDR3: ASSGPGLDNPGANVLT

V: TRBV15
CDR3: ATSRGVDQETQY

V: TRBV2
CDR3: ASSEVRGYT

V: TRBV15
CDR3: ATSRAGGPNNEQF

V: TRBV29-1
CDR3: SVAAGQETQY

V: TRBV28
CDR3: ASSLTQGIAF

V: TRBV27
CDR3: ASSFLSSGANVLT

V: TRBV28
CDR3: ASSALYGYT

V: TRBV5-1
CDR3: ASSITILPTGSGNIQY

V: TRBV29-1
CDR3: SVVLTSGYNEQF

V: TRBV20-1
CDR3: SGHSGIQY

V: TRBV29-1
CDR3: SGEQGLDTQY

V: TRBV29-1
CDR3: SGGQKGETQY

V: TRBV7-2
CDR3: ASSSTSGQETQY

V: TRBV4-2
CDR3: ASSQVRAGANVLT

V: TRBV5-1
CDR3: ASSLFQTGANVLT

V: TRBV29-1
CDR3: SVEDGTGDGFLKTQY

V: TRBV5-1
CDR3: ASSLVSLAEATQY

V: TRBV18
CDR3: ASSPQGGDYGYT

V: TRBV29-1
CDR3: SVARGRGTEAF

V: TRBV30
CDR3: ACHRQTDTQY

V: TRBV28
CDR3: ASSSLGGSYSNQPQH

V: TRBV15
CDR3: ATSRAGTGAGETQY

V: TRBV7-3
CDR3: ASSLVPTTTTPSSYNEQF

V: TRBV5-1
CDR3: ASSSEQGRTEAF

V: TRBV30
CDR3: AWSPGTGASDTQY

V: TRBV29-1
CDR3: SHDEQF

V: TRBV4-2
CDR3: ASNPTGWDTQY

V: TRBV5-4
CDR3: ASSGPGPNYGYT

V: TRBV27
CDR3: ASSLSGVLGPLGGEAF

V: TRBV5-4
CDR3: ASSQISGGRETQY

V: TRBV30
CDR3: AWRRLNTEAF

V: TRBV15
CDR3: ATSRVSGRAQGEQF

V: TRBV2
CDR3: ASSAWGGTDTQY

V: TRBV7-3
CDR3: ASSLRVHTENQPQH

V: TRBV16
CDR3: ASSVGRGNYGYT

V: TRBV6-5
CDR3: ASSYSGQGTYEQY

V: TRBV7-9
CDR3: ASSIDLLAYEQY

V: TRBV7-9
CDR3: ASSRRDLSSYNEQF